This TCR beta chain was obtained from a study of T cells after somatic rescue of genetic block. Clones were sequenced by immunoSEQ multiplex PCR, and TCRdb holds only the in-frame ones, with some missing. The repertoire holds 15,000 or so clones, less than 85% seen once, with 25% to 30% in the top ten. This CDR3 contains 14 residues. V was clipped by 6 bases and J by 3 bases, with 15 bases between them. CDR1 ENHRY and CDR2 SYGVKD come from the germline V gene. Of note for this clone: This CDR3 is also generated by other DNA sequences in the sample.

Sequenced: peripheral blood mononuclear cells (PBMCs). The clonotype was recovered from a man aged 18-30 years. The chain links TRBV10-3 to TRBJ2-7, with D possibly called TRBD1 or TRBD2 (5 bases each). The chain's CDR3 is CAISELLGVYEQYF. CDR3 bases: TGTGCCATCAGCGAGCTTTTGGGGGTCTACGAGCAGTACTTC.